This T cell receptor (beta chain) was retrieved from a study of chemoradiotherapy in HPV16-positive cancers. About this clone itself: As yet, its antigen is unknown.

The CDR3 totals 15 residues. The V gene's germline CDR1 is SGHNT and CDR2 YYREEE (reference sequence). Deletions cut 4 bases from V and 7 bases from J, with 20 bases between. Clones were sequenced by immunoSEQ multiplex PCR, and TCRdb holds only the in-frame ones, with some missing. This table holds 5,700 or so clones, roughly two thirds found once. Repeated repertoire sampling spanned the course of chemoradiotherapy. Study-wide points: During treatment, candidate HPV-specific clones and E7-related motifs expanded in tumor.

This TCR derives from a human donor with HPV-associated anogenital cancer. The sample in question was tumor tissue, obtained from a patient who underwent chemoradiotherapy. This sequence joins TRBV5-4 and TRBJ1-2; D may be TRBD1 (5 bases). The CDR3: CASSLESLTGSGYTF. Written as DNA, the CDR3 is TGTGCCAGCAGCCTAGAATCCCTCACAGGCAGTGGCTACACCTTC.